This T cell receptor (beta chain) was observed in a study of T cell responses to AZD1222 COVID-19 vaccine. This table comes from immunoSEQ multiplex PCR, and its TCRdb copy is limited to in-frame clones, with some not included. Seen here are tens of thousands of clones, roughly 90% observed once, and the top ten hold roughly 5%. The V gene's germline CDR1 is MDHEN and CDR2 SYDVKM. The CDR3 extends over 13 amino acids. Trimming cost V 10 bases and J 5 bases, with 14 bases left between them. Turning to this clone: Its antigen is undetermined.

Study results and caveats: Without day 14 samples, only post-peak T cell repertoires were studied.

Sequenced here: peripheral blood, sampled on day 0 of MenACWY control vaccination. The chain has TRBV28 and TRBJ2-2; no firm D call. The sequence was obtained from an adult in good health. This chain's CDR3 is CATGGENTGELFF. CDR3 coding DNA: TGTGCCACCGGTGGCGAGAATACCGGGGAGCTGTTTTTT.